This is a list of T cell receptor beta chains from one sample in a study of patients and donors after allogeneic stem cell transplantation. TCRdb reprocessed the RT-PCR reads with MiXCR, giving one entry per CDR3 protein. Of about 74,000 distinct CDR3 sequences listed, more than 20% are singletons. The material sequenced was blood, either unsorted or a sorted T cell fraction (not recorded which). Receptors were obtained from a human donor who was either an allogeneic HSCT recipient or a stem cell or donor lymphocyte infusion donor (not recorded which). It is not recorded whose cells these are; they may come from a transplant donor. CDR3s leave out the opening cysteine and the closing phenylalanine or tryptophan. Fields, in order: V gene, clone size, J gene, CDR3 protein. A clone size is listed for some rows: how often the clone was seen (once, few, many), or a class if it is expanded.

v_call: TRBV15
clone_size: .
j_call: TRBJ1-5
cdr3_aa: ATSRASTVNNQPQH

v_call: TRBV27
clone_size: many
j_call: TRBJ1-4
cdr3_aa: ASSFTGLNEKLF

v_call: TRBV9
clone_size: .
j_call: TRBJ1-1
cdr3_aa: ASSVTGQGGTEAF

v_call: TRBV28
clone_size: .
j_call: TRBJ2-7
cdr3_aa: ASSPFLAGGYEQY

v_call: TRBV5-1
clone_size: .
j_call: TRBJ2-3
cdr3_aa: ASSFPTGGSDTQY

v_call: TRBV18
clone_size: many
j_call: TRBJ2-5
cdr3_aa: ASSPMLETQY

v_call: TRBV12-3/TRBV12-4
clone_size: .
j_call: TRBJ2-6
cdr3_aa: ASSWTRVRSGANVLT

v_call: TRBV27
clone_size: .
j_call: TRBJ1-2
cdr3_aa: ASSSPGQGSLGGYT

v_call: TRBV12-3/TRBV12-4
clone_size: .
j_call: TRBJ2-2
cdr3_aa: ASSPRGTGGTGELF

v_call: TRBV20-1
clone_size: .
j_call: TRBJ1-2
cdr3_aa: SASESPTFNYGYT

v_call: TRBV11-2
clone_size: .
j_call: TRBJ2-2
cdr3_aa: ASSFRVTGELF

v_call: TRBV7-3
clone_size: .
j_call: TRBJ1-6
cdr3_aa: ASSLGRESPLH

v_call: TRBV25-1
clone_size: .
j_call: TRBJ1-2
cdr3_aa: ASSGGDGRNYGYT

v_call: TRBV12-5
clone_size: few
j_call: TRBJ1-6
cdr3_aa: ASGLAAWVNSPLH

v_call: TRBV7-9
clone_size: few
j_call: TRBJ2-7
cdr3_aa: ASSSGVAGTYEQY

v_call: TRBV7-7
clone_size: .
j_call: TRBJ2-2
cdr3_aa: ASSLGERNTGELF

v_call: TRBV27
clone_size: .
j_call: TRBJ1-2
cdr3_aa: ASSTDGAHYGYT

v_call: TRBV5-1
clone_size: .
j_call: TRBJ2-7
cdr3_aa: ASSLEELRSYEQY

v_call: TRBV20-1
clone_size: .
j_call: TRBJ1-3
cdr3_aa: SALTGTAGNTIY

v_call: TRBV10-3
clone_size: .
j_call: TRBJ1-1
cdr3_aa: AISGESDRSGLVSLNTEAF

v_call: TRBV7-9
clone_size: .
j_call: TRBJ2-2
cdr3_aa: ASSSWGLAAVHPGELF

v_call: TRBV3-1
clone_size: .
j_call: TRBJ2-1
cdr3_aa: ASSQESLYNEQF

v_call: TRBV5-5
clone_size: .
j_call: TRBJ2-2
cdr3_aa: ASSFRTGTGELF

v_call: TRBV6-5
clone_size: .
j_call: TRBJ2-5
cdr3_aa: ASSYGTLGETQY

v_call: TRBV12-3/TRBV12-4
clone_size: .
j_call: TRBJ1-5
cdr3_aa: ASSCGRWWYQPQH

v_call: TRBV28
clone_size: few
j_call: TRBJ2-3
cdr3_aa: ASSKPGRDTQY

v_call: TRBV20-1
clone_size: few
j_call: TRBJ2-7
cdr3_aa: SAPKGGLDEQY

v_call: TRBV5-4
clone_size: .
j_call: TRBJ2-3
cdr3_aa: ASSLRLRGPDTQY

v_call: TRBV6-5
clone_size: few
j_call: TRBJ1-3
cdr3_aa: ASRLGRLGNTIY

v_call: TRBV5-6
clone_size: few
j_call: TRBJ2-2
cdr3_aa: ASKELNTGELF

v_call: TRBV4-2
clone_size: few
j_call: TRBJ2-2
cdr3_aa: ASSRGLADGELF

v_call: TRBV19
clone_size: .
j_call: TRBJ2-2
cdr3_aa: ASSISSGSGAGELF

v_call: TRBV20-1
clone_size: .
j_call: TRBJ1-2
cdr3_aa: SARDRGSNYGYT

v_call: TRBV11-3
clone_size: .
j_call: TRBJ1-1
cdr3_aa: ASSLAGHLGAF

v_call: TRBV5-1
clone_size: .
j_call: TRBJ1-2
cdr3_aa: ASSLFGEQGIYGYT

v_call: TRBV20-1
clone_size: once
j_call: TRBJ2-2
cdr3_aa: SARDRNTGELF

v_call: TRBV5-1
clone_size: few
j_call: TRBJ1-3
cdr3_aa: ASSPGTAFSGNTIY

v_call: TRBV29-1
clone_size: few
j_call: TRBJ2-2
cdr3_aa: SVVMGLETGELF

v_call: TRBV11-3
clone_size: few
j_call: TRBJ1-5
cdr3_aa: ASSLGDGGNQPQH

v_call: TRBV4-1
clone_size: few
j_call: TRBJ1-5
cdr3_aa: ASSQDIGLFQPQH

v_call: TRBV6-6
clone_size: few
j_call: TRBJ1-1
cdr3_aa: ASSQSLGTQRETEAF

v_call: TRBV20-1
clone_size: .
j_call: TRBJ2-1
cdr3_aa: SASKAGTPYNEQF

v_call: TRBV12-3/TRBV12-4
clone_size: few
j_call: TRBJ2-2
cdr3_aa: ASSLRQVNTGELF

v_call: TRBV29-1
clone_size: .
j_call: TRBJ2-3
cdr3_aa: SVATTGGADTQY

v_call: TRBV3-1
clone_size: .
j_call: TRBJ1-2
cdr3_aa: ASSQESRGLSGHT

v_call: TRBV9
clone_size: .
j_call: TRBJ2-2
cdr3_aa: ASSSRPPTGELF

v_call: TRBV5-1
clone_size: .
j_call: TRBJ2-5
cdr3_aa: ASTLWTGKGETQY

v_call: TRBV5-1
clone_size: .
j_call: TRBJ1-2
cdr3_aa: ASSRDRQNGYT

v_call: TRBV20-1
clone_size: few
j_call: TRBJ2-1
cdr3_aa: SARDYTSGRAGEQF

v_call: TRBV7-9
clone_size: .
j_call: TRBJ2-2
cdr3_aa: ASSPPGVNTGELF

v_call: TRBV4-2
clone_size: once
j_call: TRBJ2-2
cdr3_aa: ASSQGEGGYTGELF

v_call: TRBV10-3
clone_size: many
j_call: TRBJ1-2
cdr3_aa: AISGQGAYYGYT

v_call: TRBV3-1
clone_size: few
j_call: TRBJ1-2
cdr3_aa: ASSQALLSGYT

v_call: TRBV11-3
clone_size: few
j_call: TRBJ1-1
cdr3_aa: ASSWGKLNTEAF

v_call: TRBV6-2/TRBV6-3
clone_size: .
j_call: TRBJ2-5
cdr3_aa: ASSYPEETQY

v_call: TRBV10-3
clone_size: .
j_call: TRBJ2-7
cdr3_aa: AISGLQEQY

v_call: TRBV6-5
clone_size: .
j_call: TRBJ2-7
cdr3_aa: ASSYSAGQGWEQY

v_call: TRBV25-1
clone_size: .
j_call: TRBJ1-5
cdr3_aa: ASSGSNQPQH

v_call: TRBV20-1
clone_size: few
j_call: TRBJ1-5
cdr3_aa: SARTFGQPQH